A single sample is the source of the 18 T cell receptor beta chains below, sequenced in a study of blood T cell repertoires in COVID-19. The assay was immunoSEQ multiplex PCR, and TCRdb's table has in-frame clones only and misses some. The sample comprises hundreds of thousands of clones, around 88% of which are singletons, and around 4.5% rests with the top ten. Sequencing was performed on PBMCs or T cells enriched from blood (not recorded which). These receptors all stem from a woman under 40 who had been exposed to COVID-19.

V is TRBV5-8 and J is TRBJ1-6; D gene unclear. The CDR3 extends over 14 amino acids. The germline gives CDR1 SGHTS, CDR2 YDEGEE. V shed 1 base and J shed 14 bases, with 16 bases lying between them. The CDR3 DNA reads TGTGCCAGCAGCTTGCCGACCCCCAAGGGAGCCCTCCACTTT. Its protein product is CASSLPTPKGALHF.

V usage is TRBV2 and J usage is TRBJ1-3, with TRBD1 matching 7 bases. The V and J ends lost 8 bases and 0 bases, in that order; junction bases with no gene match: 4. Germline V gene lookup returns CDR1 SNHLY and CDR2 FYNNEI. This CDR3 comprises 14 residues. The CDR3 sequence: CASGQAFSGNTIYF. DNA of the CDR3: TGTGCCAGCGGACAGGCCTTCTCTGGAAACACCATATATTTT.

The genes are TRBV27 and TRBJ1-6; 8 bases are shared with TRBD1. The CDR3 length is 15 residues. Per the germline V gene, CDR1 is MNHEY and CDR2 is SMNVEV (reference sequence). Trimming removed 5 bases from V and 10 bases from J; junction bases left unmatched: 10. The CDR3 reads CASSGTGMSRSPLHF. The CDR3 DNA reads as TGTGCCAGCAGTGGGACAGGTATGTCTCGATCACCCCTCCACTTT.

This chain joins TRBV2 and TRBJ1-2, with D perhaps TRBD1 (5 bases). V was clipped by 10 bases and J by 6 bases, with 18 bases between them. CDR3 size: 13 residues. Germline CDR1 is SNHLY and CDR2 is FYNNEI. This chain's CDR3 is CATNQMAGNGYTF. DNA for the CDR3: TGTGCCACTAACCAAATGGCAGGGAATGGCTACACCTTC.

The chain is built from TRBV4-2 and TRBJ2-2; a weak D match, TRBD1 (6 bases). The V gene's germline CDR1 is LGHNA and CDR2 YNFKEQ. Trimming shortened V by 0 bases and J by 3 bases, and 14 bases separated the two germline ends. The CDR3 length is 17 residues. The CDR3 reads CASSQEWQGMDTGELFF. The CDR3 DNA follows: TGTGCCAGCAGCCAAGAATGGCAGGGGATGGACACCGGGGAGCTGTTTTTT.

This clone was seen once. Distinct nucleotide sequences in the sample also encode this CDR3. V gene TRBV5-1 combines with J gene TRBJ1-6; 8 bases align to TRBD1. The J segment lost 7 bases and the V segment lost 1 base, leaving 4 bases of the junction unmatched. CDR1 is SGHRS and CDR2 is YFSETQ in the germline V gene. This CDR3 is 15 amino acids long. CDR3 nucleotide sequence: TGCGCCAGCAGCTTGACAGGGGGAGGGAATTCACCCCTCCACTTT. It translates to CASSLTGGGNSPLHF.

CDR3 DNA: TGTGCCTGGAGTGGTTACGCTACTTCGCGGACCTTC. Translated: CAWSGYATSRTF. The V and J genes are TRBV30 and TRBJ1-2; D gene unclear. The V end lost 1 base, the J end lost 14 bases, and 17 bases lay between the germline ends. CDR3 size: 12 residues. Germline lookup yields CDR1 GTSNPN and CDR2 SVGIG (reference sequence).

The genes are TRBV11-3 and TRBJ2-6; D is undetermined. V dropped 1 base and J dropped 0 bases, with 10 bases sitting between them. This CDR3 has 17 amino acids. Germline assignment: CDR1 SGHNT and CDR2 YENEEA. CDR3 protein: CASSLVTEYSGANVLTF. The DNA for the CDR3 is TGTGCCAGCAGCTTAGTTACAGAGTACTCTGGGGCCAACGTCCTGACTTTC. The whole variable domain, remainder taken from reference TRBV11-3 and TRBJ2-6, is EAGVVQSPRYKIIEKKQPVAFWCNPISGHNTLYWYLQNLGQGPELLIRYENEEAVDDSQLPKDRFSAERLKGVDSTLKIQPAELGDSAVYLCASSLVTEYSGANVLTFGAGSRLTVL.

This chain links TRBV25-1 with TRBJ2-6; TRBD1 aligns across 7 bases. CDR3 length: 17 residues. The junction had 10 bases not matched to a gene; V was cut back by 5 bases and J by 3 bases. The germline V gene encodes CDR1 MGHDK and CDR2 SYGVNS. This chain's CDR3 is CASSTSTGVSGANVLTF. CDR3 DNA sequence: TGTGCCAGCAGTACAAGTACAGGGGTCAGTGGGGCCAACGTCCTGACTTTC.

This chain connects TRBV6-1 to TRBJ1-1, with D unresolved. The CDR3 runs 15 residues. Germline CDR1 is MNHNS and CDR2 is SASEGT. V lost 0 bases and J 3 bases, leaving 11 bases between the germline ends. The CDR3 nucleotides read TGTGCCAGCAGTGAAGCGTCCCCCGGGGACACTGAAGCTTTCTTT. Its translation is CASSEASPGDTEAFF.

The V gene is TRBV6-5, the J gene TRBJ1-2; 9 positions match TRBD1. Per the germline V gene, CDR1 is MNHEY and CDR2 is SVGAGI. Trimming at V came to 5 bases and at J to 6 bases, leaving 10 bases not matched to a gene. This CDR3 has 15 residues. The CDR3 loop reads CASSQRTGEGNGYTF. Written as DNA, the CDR3 is TGTGCCAGCAGTCAAAGGACAGGGGAGGGGAATGGCTACACCTTC.

The V gene is TRBV5-1, the J gene TRBJ1-1, with D maybe TRBD1 (5 bases). Trimming removed 4 bases at V and 5 bases at J, with 21 bases between. The CDR3 has 16 amino acids. Germline V CDR1 and CDR2: SGHRS, YFSETQ. CDR3 in DNA: TGCGCCAGCAGCCCCACGGGGGGGGAGGGAAGGACTGAAGCTTTCTTT. It translates to CASSPTGGEGRTEAFF.

This clone is a singleton in its sample. At one of its ends the junction is not consistent with the germline gene, which may arise from a read error. J is TRBJ2-5 and V is TRBV3-1 (or the pseudogene TRBV3-2); D not resolved. Germline V lookup: CDR1 LGHDT, CDR2 YNNKEL (reference sequence). CDR3 length: 13 amino acids. This chain's CDR3 is CASSQGQQETQYF. The DNA for the CDR3 is TGTGCCAGCAGTCAAGGGCAGCAAGAGACCCAGTACTTC.

The J gene is TRBJ2-2, the V gene TRBV24-1; a weak D match, TRBD1 (6 bases). CDR1 is KGHDR, CDR2 SFDVKD, per germline. There are 15 residues in the CDR3. The V gene lost 4 bases and the J gene lost 2 bases, with 10 bases spanning the gap. The CDR3: CATSDPGQNTGELFF. CDR3 bases: TGTGCCACCAGTGACCCGGGACAAAACACCGGGGAGCTGTTTTTT.

The chain is built from TRBV30 and TRBJ1-4, with no clear D. CDR1 and CDR2 (germline): GTSNPN, SVGIG (reference sequence). The CDR3 sequence is 13 residues long. Trimming removed 0 bases from V and 6 bases from J, with 8 bases in between. CDR3 amino acids: CAWSVGLDEKLFF. The DNA of the CDR3 is TGTGCCTGGAGTGTAGGACTGGATGAAAAACTGTTTTTT.

The CDR3 DNA sequence: TGTGCCAGCAGTGATTTTATGGGGTTACTAGCAGATACGCAGTATTTT. Translating it yields CASSDFMGLLADTQYF. This chain uses TRBV6-1 with TRBJ2-3; TRBD2 is a possible D gene (5 bases). Germline-derived CDR1 and CDR2 are MNHNS and SASEGT. The CDR3 loop spans 16 amino acids. Trimming stripped 3 bases from V and 4 bases from J, with 17 bases between.

V usage is TRBV2 and J usage is TRBJ2-7, with 9 positions matching TRBD1. The CDR3 runs 14 residues. V dropped 6 bases and J dropped 3; count of bases not matched to a gene: 6. Germline assignment: CDR1 SNHLY and CDR2 FYNNEI. CDR3 DNA sequence: TGTGCCAGCAGGCCGGGACAGGGAAGCTACGAGCAGTACTTC. As protein: CASRPGQGSYEQYF.

The V call is TRBV19, the J call TRBJ1-2; D is uncertain. Germline-derived CDR1 and CDR2 are LNHDA and SQIVND (reference sequence). The germline V and J ends were trimmed by 3 bases and 2 bases, with 10 bases remaining between them. The CDR3 covers 14 residues. CDR3 amino acids: CASSINRENYGYTF. The CDR3 DNA sequence: TGTGCCAGTAGTATCAACAGAGAGAACTATGGCTACACCTTC. The variable domain in full, with the rest retrieved from reference TRBV19 and TRBJ1-2, is DGGITQSPKYLFRKEGQNVTLSCEQNLNHDAMYWYRQDPGQGLRLIYYSQIVNDFQKGDIAEGYSVSREKKESFPLTVTSAQKNPTAFYLCASSINRENYGYTFGSGTRLTVV.